This entry is about one TCR beta chain. Data came from immunoSEQ multiplex PCR; TCRdb stores just in-frame clones and leaves some out. The sample contains 430,000 or so clones, approximately 90% of which appear only once. The CDR3 covers 13 residues. Germline values: CDR1 SEHNR, CDR2 FQNEAQ (reference sequence). The V gene lost 1 base and the J gene lost 2 bases, with 4 bases spanning the gap. The sample originates from a study of blood T cell repertoires in COVID-19. V is TRBV7-9 and J is TRBJ2-3; D is uncertain. This clonotype was obtained from a young man with COVID-19, enrolled during active disease. The sequenced sample consisted of peripheral blood. The CDR3 nucleotides read TGTGCCAGCAGCTTAGTCTACACAGATACGCAGTATTTT. It translates to CASSLVYTDTQYF.